The next 27 T cell receptor beta chains were all read from a single sample in a study of cytomegalovirus exposure and HLA in healthy donors. Libraries were prepared by immunoSEQ multiplex PCR; TCRdb keeps only in-frame clonotypes and omits some of them. The sample lists about 130,000 clones; 89% were seen once. Sequencing was carried out using PBMCs. These TCRs come from a woman aged 18-30 years in good health and CMV-seropositive.

DNA for the CDR3: TGTGCCAGCAGCTCTCGACTAGCGGGGGAGGGAGATACGCAGTATTTT. Protein sequence: CASSSRLAGEGDTQYF. The chain combines TRBV2 with TRBJ2-3; 12 positions agree with TRBD2. The CDR3 sequence is 16 residues long. In germline, CDR1 is SNHLY, CDR2 FYNNEI. V gave up 6 bases and J gave up 5 bases; unmatched junction bases: 9. Using reference TRBV2 and TRBJ2-3 for the parts outside the CDR3, the full variable domain is EPEVTQTPSHQVTQMGQEVILRCVPISNHLYFYWYRQILGQKVEFLVSFYNNEISEKSEIFDDQFSVERPDGSNFTLKIRSTKLEDSAMYFCASSSRLAGEGDTQYFGPGTRLTVL.

The CDR3 loop is CASLQTGGLGTDTQYF. The CDR3 DNA sequence: TGCGCCAGCCTACAGACGGGGGGACTAGGCACAGATACGCAGTATTTT. The V call is TRBV10-1, the J call TRBJ2-3; 8 bases fit TRBD2. Germline loops: CDR1 WNHNN, CDR2 SYGVQD (reference sequence). The V and J ends lost 8 bases and 1 base, in that order; junction bases with no gene match: 11. The CDR3 covers 16 residues.

The chain couples TRBV19 to TRBJ1-3, with 8 positions matching TRBD1. The V gene end was trimmed by 6 bases and the J gene end by 1 base; junction bases not matched to a gene: 5. The CDR3 spans 15 residues. The germline V gene has CDR1 LNHDA and CDR2 SQIVND (reference sequence). DNA for the CDR3: TGTGCCAGTAGCGGACAGGGAGAGTCTGGAAACACCATATATTTT. This sequence encodes CASSGQGESGNTIYF.

The chain employs TRBV4-1 and TRBJ1-1; 9 nucleotides agree with TRBD1. Per the germline V gene, CDR1 is MGHRA and CDR2 is YSYEKL. V lost 5 bases to trimming and J lost 0 bases; unmatched junction nucleotides: 7. The CDR3 extends over 16 amino acids. As DNA, the CDR3 is TGCGCCAGCAGCTCAGGGACAGGGCCCATGAACACTGAAGCTTTCTTT. Its protein product is CASSSGTGPMNTEAFF.

The chain combines TRBV5-6 with TRBJ2-6, with 9 bases fitting TRBD1. This CDR3 has 18 residues. V was clipped by 4 bases and J by 2 bases; unmatched bases: 10. In germline, CDR1 is SGHDT, CDR2 YYEEEE. This CDR3 is CASSPGGTGLAGANVLTF. CDR3 in DNA: TGTGCCAGCAGCCCGGGCGGGACAGGGTTAGCTGGGGCCAACGTCCTGACTTTC.

Here the CDR3 reads CASSARQPSPLHF. CDR3 DNA sequence: TGTGCCAGCAGCGCCCGACAGCCTTCACCCCTCCACTTT. This sequence joins TRBV9 and TRBJ1-6; tentative D call: TRBD1 (5 bases). This CDR3 region has 13 residues. Per germline, CDR1 SGDLS and CDR2 YYNGEE. Trimming shortened V by 3 bases and J by 9 bases, and 10 bases separated the two germline ends. Full variable domain (rest looked up from reference TRBV9 and TRBJ1-6): DSGVTQTPKHLITATGQRVTLRCSPRSGDLSVYWYQQSLDQGLQFLIQYYNGEERAKGNILERFSAQQFPDLHSELNLSSLELGDSALYFCASSARQPSPLHFGNGTRLTVT.

The V call is TRBV7-9, the J call TRBJ2-5, with 8 bases aligning to TRBD1. Germline assignment: CDR1 SEHNR and CDR2 FQNEAQ (reference sequence). Trimming removed 5 bases from V and 2 bases from J; junction bases left unmatched: 4. This CDR3 has 14 amino acids. The CDR3 DNA reads TGTGCCAGCAGCCGGACAGGGATGCAAGAGACCCAGTACTTC. Residues: CASSRTGMQETQYF.

The chain carries TRBV27 and TRBJ1-2; 7 bases are a match to TRBD1. The CDR3 length is 13 residues. V shed 5 bases and J 8 bases; nucleotides not matched to a gene: 8. CDR1 and CDR2 (germline): MNHEY, SMNVEV (reference sequence). The CDR3 nucleotides are TGTGCCAGCAGTCCAGGACAGGTCCAGGGCTACACCTTC. This encodes CASSPGQVQGYTF.

Within the sample, this clone is medium-sized. The CDR3 spells CASSSEGQGAEKLFF. CDR3 coding DNA: TGTGCCAGCAGCTCAGAGGGACAGGGGGCTGAAAAACTGTTTTTT. The chain joins TRBV5-6 to TRBJ1-4, with 12 bases matching TRBD1. V trimming: 3 bases; J trimming: 7 bases; junction bases outside the gene matches: 4. The length of the CDR3 is 15 residues. Germline-derived CDR1 and CDR2 are SGHDT and YYEEEE.

The chain links TRBV2 to TRBJ2-3; 9 bases agree with TRBD2. CDR3 length: 14 amino acids. Unmatched junction bases numbered 2, after V lost 6 bases and J lost 1 base. Germline CDR1 and CDR2: SNHLY and FYNNEI. The CDR3 here is CASRSSGGTDTQYF. The CDR3 nucleotides are TGTGCCAGCAGATCTAGCGGGGGCACAGATACGCAGTATTTT.

The rearrangement joins TRBV28 to TRBJ2-7; 14 bases are a match to TRBD2. With V trimmed by 1 base and J by 4 bases, 12 bases remained unmatched. Germline V gene data show CDR1 as MDHEN and CDR2 as SYDVKM. This CDR3 has 19 amino acids. The CDR3 spells CASSLSETSGGASKYEQYF. CDR3 coding DNA: TGTGCCAGCAGTTTATCCGAGACTAGCGGGGGGGCTTCTAAGTACGAGCAGTACTTC.

The rearrangement joins TRBV7-8 to TRBJ2-2; 7 bases are shared with TRBD2. There are 15 residues in the CDR3. The J segment lost 0 bases and the V segment lost 5 bases, leaving 3 bases of the junction unmatched. Germline-derived CDR1 and CDR2 are SGHVS and FQNEAQ. This CDR3 reads CASSQGLPNTGELFF. Here the CDR3 DNA reads TGTGCCAGCAGCCAGGGACTACCGAACACCGGGGAGCTGTTTTTT.

This clone came up once. The chain joins TRBV5-4 to TRBJ1-2; 8 bases are a match to TRBD1. The CDR3 is 15 residues long. Per the germline V gene, CDR1 is SGHNT and CDR2 is YYREEE (reference sequence). Trimming removed 7 bases from V and 2 bases from J; junction bases left unmatched: 10. The CDR3 here is CASATQGATNYGYTF. The CDR3 region has the DNA TGTGCCAGCGCTACCCAGGGGGCCACGAACTATGGCTACACCTTC.

This clone was detected a few times. The V and J genes are TRBV5-1 and TRBJ2-1, with 10 bases aligning to TRBD2. J was trimmed by 4 bases and V by 0 bases; bases with no gene match: 7. This CDR3 is built from 17 residues. Germline CDR1 is SGHRS and CDR2 is YFSETQ. The CDR3 spells CASSLVASGGGYNEQFF. CDR3 bases: TGCGCCAGCAGCTTGGTCGCTAGCGGGGGTGGGTACAATGAGCAGTTCTTC.

The chain uses TRBV30 and TRBJ2-5; D is perhaps TRBD2 (6 bases). The CDR3 has 14 residues. Germline loops: CDR1 GTSNPN, CDR2 SVGIG (reference sequence). Deletions cut 0 bases from V and 5 bases from J, with 13 bases between. The CDR3 reads CAWSVSLASETQYF. The DNA of the CDR3 is TGTGCCTGGAGTGTAAGTCTAGCGAGTGAGACCCAGTACTTC.

This CDR3 is CASSPRLAGSPRFNEQFF. CDR3 in DNA: TGTGCCAGCAGCCCCCGACTAGCGGGGAGCCCCCGTTTCAATGAGCAGTTCTTC. This sequence joins TRBV7-3 and TRBJ2-1; TRBD2 matches 11 bases. J was trimmed by 6 bases and V by 5 bases; bases with no gene match: 15. Per germline, CDR1 SGHTA and CDR2 FQGTGA. The CDR3 has 18 residues.

The rearrangement joins TRBV9 to TRBJ2-1; possibly TRBD2 for D (7 bases). V lost 4 bases and J 6 bases, leaving 17 bases between the germline ends. There are 15 residues in the CDR3. Germline-derived CDR1 and CDR2 are SGDLS and YYNGEE. In DNA, the CDR3 is TGTGCCAGCAGCTTGGAGGGGGGGCTAGTCAATGAGCAGTTCTTC. This codes for CASSLEGGLVNEQFF.

This clone was detected only once. The chain combines TRBV5-6 with TRBJ2-5; 12 bases are shared with TRBD2. CDR1 is SGHDT, CDR2 YYEEEE, per germline. CDR3 size: 16 residues. After removal of 4 bases from V and 0 bases from J, the junction contained 4 bases not matched to a gene. DNA for the CDR3: TGTGCCAGCAGCCTTAGACTAGCGGGGGACCAAGAGACCCAGTACTTC. It encodes CASSLRLAGDQETQYF. Full variable domain (outside the CDR3, taken from reference TRBV5-6 and TRBJ2-5): DAGVTQSPTHLIKTRGQQVTLRCSPKSGHDTVSWYQQALGQGPQFIFQYYEEEERQRGNFPDRFSGHQFPNYSSELNVNALLLGDSALYLCASSLRLAGDQETQYFGPGTRLLVL.

The chain couples TRBV7-6 to TRBJ2-3, with D possibly TRBD1 on 5 matching bases. Per germline, CDR1 SGHVS and CDR2 FNYEAQ. The CDR3 contains 13 residues. V was cut by 4 bases and J by 9 bases, with 14 bases left in between. The CDR3 region has the DNA TGTGCCAGCAGCTCCCTCCAGGGCAGAACGCAGTATTTT. It encodes CASSSLQGRTQYF. Full variable domain (outside the CDR3, taken from reference TRBV7-6 and TRBJ2-3): GAGVSQSPRYKVTKRGQDVALRCDPISGHVSLYWYRQALGQGPEFLTYFNYEAQQDKSGLPNDRFSAERPEGSISTLTIQRTEQRDSAMYRCASSSLQGRTQYFGPGTRLTVL.

The genes are TRBV18 and TRBJ2-3; 13 bases match TRBD2. Germline V gives CDR1 KGHSH, CDR2 LQKENI. Unmatched junction bases numbered 5, after V lost 1 base and J lost 1 base. The CDR3 consists of 18 residues. DNA of the CDR3: TGTGCCAGCTCACCACTGACTAGCGGGGGGCCTGGCACAGATACGCAGTATTTT. This gives the protein CASSPLTSGGPGTDTQYF.

This rearrangement joins TRBV11-2 to TRBJ2-3; D is perhaps TRBD1 (5 bases). Germline-derived CDR1 and CDR2 are SGHAT and FQNNGV. The CDR3 spans 17 residues. Trimming shortened V by 5 bases and J by 2 bases, and 20 bases separated the two germline ends. The CDR3 spells CASSPPLGAYNTDTQYF. Here the CDR3 DNA reads TGTGCCAGCAGCCCCCCCCTTGGGGCCTACAACACAGATACGCAGTATTTT.

The chain carries TRBV7-6 and TRBJ2-1, with 7 bases fitting TRBD2. Germline V CDR1 and CDR2: SGHVS, FNYEAQ. This CDR3 has 14 amino acids. V was pared by 3 bases and J by 3 bases, with 2 bases of the junction left unmatched. The CDR3 DNA sequence: TGTGCCAGCAGCTTGGGGGACTACTACAATGAGCAGTTCTTC. As protein: CASSLGDYYNEQFF. Variable domain in full (rest from reference TRBV7-6 and TRBJ2-1): GAGVSQSPRYKVTKRGQDVALRCDPISGHVSLYWYRQALGQGPEFLTYFNYEAQQDKSGLPNDRFSAERPEGSISTLTIQRTEQRDSAMYRCASSLGDYYNEQFFGPGTRLTVL.

The CDR3 here is CASSPGTAYEQYF. The CDR3, as DNA: TGTGCCAGCAGCCCCGGGACAGCCTACGAGCAGTACTTC. V usage is TRBV13 and J usage is TRBJ2-7, with 7 bases lining up with TRBD1. CDR3 length: 13 residues. CDR1 is PRHDT and CDR2 is FYEKMQ in the germline V gene (reference sequence). Trimming took 5 bases from V and 2 from J; bases not matched to a gene: 3.

This chain's CDR3 is CASSVASGGGETQYF. The CDR3 coding sequence is TGTGCCAGCAGCGTAGCGTCGGGGGGGGGCGAAACCCAGTACTTC. The chain has TRBV9 and TRBJ2-5; 8 nucleotides align to TRBD2. The CDR3 has 15 amino acids. The germline CDR1 and CDR2 sequences are SGDLS and YYNGEE. After removal of 0 bases from V and 8 bases from J, the junction contained 9 bases not matched to a gene.

The V and J genes are TRBV25-1 and TRBJ2-1; D unclear. V was trimmed by 4 bases and J by 10 bases, leaving 14 bases between them. CDR1 is MGHDK and CDR2 is SYGVNS in the germline V gene. The length of the CDR3 is 13 residues. The CDR3 reads CASSGDILGEQFF. The CDR3 DNA sequence: TGTGCCAGCAGTGGTGACATTCTGGGCGAGCAGTTCTTC.

J is TRBJ2-3 and V is TRBV5-1; 11 positions match TRBD2. V shed 4 bases and J 2 bases; nucleotides not matched to a gene: 6. The CDR3 runs 16 residues. CDR1 is SGHRS, CDR2 YFSETQ, per germline. This CDR3 reads CASSQGTSGPTDTQYF. The CDR3 DNA follows: TGCGCCAGCAGCCAAGGGACTAGCGGACCCACAGATACGCAGTATTTT.

V usage is TRBV18 and J usage is TRBJ1-2, with D unclear. This CDR3 contains 13 residues. Germline values: CDR1 KGHSH, CDR2 LQKENI. Between the trimmed V and J ends, which lost 6 bases and 4 bases, there was a span of 12 bases. CDR3 amino acids: CASSFDSRYGYTF. Written as DNA, the CDR3 is TGTGCCAGCTCCTTTGACTCCCGCTATGGCTACACCTTC.